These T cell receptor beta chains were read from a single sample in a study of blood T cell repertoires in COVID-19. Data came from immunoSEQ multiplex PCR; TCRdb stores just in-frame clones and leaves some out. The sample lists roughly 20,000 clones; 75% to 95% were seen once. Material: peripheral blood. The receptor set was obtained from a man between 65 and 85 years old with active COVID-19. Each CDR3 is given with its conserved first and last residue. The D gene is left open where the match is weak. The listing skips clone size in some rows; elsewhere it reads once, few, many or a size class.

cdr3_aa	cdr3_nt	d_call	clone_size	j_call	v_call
CSVNRDSQETQYF	TGCAGCGTCAACAGGGACAGTCAAGAGACCCAGTACTTC	TRBD1	once	TRBJ2-5	TRBV29-1
CASSQAGGGGSSLSTQYF	TGTGCCAGCAGCCAGGCTGGCGGGGGGGGCTCATCCCTGTCGACCCAGTACTTC	TRBD2	.	TRBJ2-5	TRBV4-2
CASSLSAGTGGYTF	TGTGCCAGCAGTTTATCCGCAGGCACCGGTGGCTACACCTTC	.	.	TRBJ1-2	TRBV28
CASRRQGAYEKLFF	TGTGCCAGCAGAAGACAGGGCGCATATGAAAAACTGTTTTTT	TRBD1	.	TRBJ1-4	TRBV28
CASSHSAGAFSGYNEQFF	TGTGCCAGCAGCCACTCCGCGGGAGCGTTTTCGGGATACAATGAGCAGTTCTTC	TRBD2	.	TRBJ2-1	TRBV6-2/TRBV6-3
CSVDRRERFNEQFF	TGCAGCGTTGATCGGCGGGAGCGTTTCAATGAGCAGTTCTTC	TRBD2	.	TRBJ2-1	TRBV29-1
CASSFTGSNGNTIYF	TGCGCCAGCAGCTTTACAGGGAGCAACGGAAACACCATATATTTT	.	.	TRBJ1-3	TRBV5-1
CASSPESRGRPYEQYF	TGTGCCAGCAGCCCCGAGTCGAGAGGGAGGCCCTACGAGCAGTACTTC	.	.	TRBJ2-7	TRBV14
CASSIPRVGELFF	TGTGCCAGTAGTATACCTCGAGTAGGGGAGCTGTTTTTT	.	.	TRBJ2-2	TRBV19
CASSEGQYHEKLFF	TGTGCCAGCAGTGAAGGACAGTATCATGAAAAACTGTTTTTT	.	.	TRBJ1-4	TRBV6-1
CASSQVRGSPLHF	TGTGCCAGCAGCCAAGTCAGGGGTTCACCCCTCCACTTT	.	.	TRBJ1-6	TRBV14
CAWSAGQDMFHEQYF	TGTGCCTGGAGCGCTGGACAGGATATGTTCCACGAGCAGTACTTC	TRBD1	.	TRBJ2-7	TRBV30